Shown below are 28 T cell receptor beta chains from a single sample sequenced in a study of early T cells in non-severe SARS-CoV-2 infection (dated by TCRdb to the early 2020s). Library prep was done by 5' RACE. The listed sequencing device is NextSeq 500. TCRdb reworked the public reads: Q25 trimming with fastp, MiXCR clone assembly, productive beta chains retained. Entries that share a CDR3 protein sequence are merged under the most common genes and DNA. Within this sample are some 91,000 distinct CDR3 sequences, with around 14% of them counted one time only. About 2.1% of the sample rests with the top ten. The sequenced sample was whole blood. These TCRs come from an adult who was a healthcare worker with PCR-confirmed SARS-CoV-2 infection or an uninfected control (not recorded which).

The rearrangement joins TRBV29-1 to TRBJ2-2, with D possibly matching TRBD1 (6 bases). Germline V CDR1 and CDR2: SQVTM, ANQGSEA. Trimming shortened V by 7 bases and J by 5 bases, and 11 bases separated the two germline ends. The CDR3 is 12 residues long. CDR3 loop: CSGGQQTGELFF. The CDR3 DNA sequence: TGCAGCGGCGGACAGCAAACCGGGGAGCTGTTTTTT.

The sample holds a few counts of this clonotype. The gene calls are TRBV6-1 and TRBJ2-7, with TRBD1 as a possible D gene (6 bases). The CDR3 consists of 12 residues. Germline values: CDR1 MNHNS, CDR2 SASEGT. V lost 6 bases, J lost 6 bases, and 12 bases lay in between. The CDR3 loop reads CASRVTGFEQYF. In DNA, the CDR3 is TGTGCCAGCAGAGTAACAGGGTTCGAGCAGTACTTC.

This clonotype has a count of ten or more. This rearrangement joins TRBV7-9 to TRBJ1-5, with 7 bases lining up with TRBD1. The CDR3 has 14 amino acids. Germline loops: CDR1 SEHNR, CDR2 FQNEAQ (reference sequence). With V trimmed by 3 bases and J by 2 bases, 1 base remained unmatched. The CDR3 reads CASSFGQGNQPQHF. CDR3 in DNA: TGTGCCAGCAGCTTCGGACAGGGCAATCAGCCCCAGCATTTT.

The rearrangement joins TRBV6-2 or TRBV6-3 to TRBJ2-2; D is unclear. This CDR3 is built from 15 residues. Trimming removed 6 bases from V and 2 bases from J, with 13 bases in between. Germline V gives CDR1 MNHEY, CDR2 SVGEGT. The CDR3 DNA is TGTGCCAGCAGGTACCTCAGTCCCAACACCGGGGAGCTGTTTTTT. Protein product: CASRYLSPNTGELFF.

The V gene is TRBV7-9, the J gene TRBJ1-6, with D possibly being TRBD1 (6 bases). V lost 4 bases and J lost 5, with 12 bases in between. The CDR3 runs 15 residues. The germline CDR1 and CDR2 sequences are SEHNR and FQNEAQ (reference sequence). CDR3 sequence reads: CASSSGQSNNSPLHF. The DNA for the CDR3 is TGTGCCAGCAGCTCCGGACAGAGTAATAATTCACCCCTCCACTTT.

The chain couples TRBV29-1 to TRBJ2-7; unclear D gene. V lost 0 bases, J lost 3 bases, and 6 bases lay in between. This CDR3 has 12 residues. The V gene's germline CDR1 is SQVTM and CDR2 ANQGSEA. CDR3 sequence: CSVEDRHYEQYF. The CDR3 DNA reads as TGCAGCGTTGAAGACAGGCACTACGAGCAGTACTTC.

This clonotype was seen more than once but under ten times. V usage is TRBV4-1 and J usage is TRBJ2-1; TRBD1 is a possible D gene (6 bases). Trimming cost V 3 bases and J 2 bases, with 11 bases left between them. Germline V gives CDR1 MGHRA, CDR2 YSYEKL. The CDR3 loop spans 15 amino acids. The DNA of the CDR3 is TGCGCCAGCAGCCAGGGACATGGGCCCTACAATGAGCAGTTCTTC. It specifies CASSQGHGPYNEQFF.

Only a few counts were recorded for this clonotype. The V call is TRBV7-2, the J call TRBJ2-1; D may correspond to TRBD1 or TRBD2 (5 bases each). The CDR3 runs 15 residues. The germline CDR1 and CDR2 sequences are SGHTA and FQGNSA. Deletions cut 5 bases from V and 6 bases from J, with 17 bases between. CDR3 in DNA: TGTGCCAGCAGCGTCCGGGACCCCCCACCCAATGAGCAGTTCTTC. Encoded protein: CASSVRDPPPNEQFF.

This clonotype was counted between two and nine times. CDR3 sequence reads: CASSLIGYYEQYF. The CDR3 DNA sequence: TGTGCCAGCAGTTTAATCGGGTACTACGAGCAGTACTTC. This chain joins TRBV12-3 or TRBV12-4 and TRBJ2-7; D is unclear. The CDR3 is 13 amino acids. The V end was cut by 2 bases, the J end by 3 bases, with 8 bases between.

There are many counts of this clonotype. J is TRBJ2-4 and V is TRBV7-8; 8 bases map to TRBD1. The CDR3 length is 16 residues. J gave up 1 base and V 5 bases, and 7 bases lay outside the gene matches. Germline CDR1 is SGHVS and CDR2 is FQNEAQ. CDR3 protein: CASSMAGGLAKNIQYF. The CDR3 bases are TGTGCCAGCAGCATGGCAGGGGGCTTGGCCAAAAACATTCAGTACTTC.

The chain links TRBV6-2 or TRBV6-3 to TRBJ2-7; D might be TRBD1 (5 bases). CDR3 size: 13 residues. The germline V gene has CDR1 MNHEY and CDR2 SVGEGT. V was cut by 6 bases and J by 2 bases, with 11 bases left in between. CDR3 nucleotides: TGTGCCAGCAGCATACAGGAGACCTACGAGCAGTACTTC. Protein: CASSIQETYEQYF.

This clonotype showed up many times. The chain joins TRBV15 to TRBJ2-5, with a weak D call TRBD2 (7 bases). This CDR3 comprises 12 residues. Trimming took 8 bases from V and 9 from J, leaving 16 bases between them. The germline gives CDR1 LNHNV, CDR2 YYDKDF (reference sequence). The CDR3 here is CATGTTGQAQYF. CDR3 nucleotides: TGTGCCACCGGGACTACAGGGCAGGCCCAGTACTTC.

This clonotype was counted ten times or more. One end of the junction is discordant with germline, which a read error may explain. The V and J genes are TRBV28 and TRBJ1-2; 8 nucleotides match TRBD1. Germline V lookup: CDR1 MDHEN, CDR2 SYDVKM. The CDR3 loop spans 13 amino acids. The CDR3 sequence is CASSVDGPRDRFF. The CDR3 region has the DNA TGTGCCAGCAGTGTCGACGGGCCCCGGGACAGGTTCTTC.

In this sample, this clonotype turned up many times. V gene TRBV19 combines with J gene TRBJ1-2; the D gene is possibly TRBD1 (6 bases). The germline V gene encodes CDR1 LNHDA and CDR2 SQIVND (reference sequence). The CDR3 totals 14 residues. V dropped 9 bases and J dropped 1 base, with 15 bases sitting between them. CDR3 bases: TGTGCCAGCCTCCCGGGGGCCCATAACTATGGCTACACCTTC. Translated: CASLPGAHNYGYTF.

This clonotype was counted between two and nine times. The chain combines TRBV28 with TRBJ1-6, with D maybe TRBD1 (5 bases). V lost 5 bases, J lost 10 bases, and 21 bases lay in between. CDR3 length equals 16 residues. Germline V gene sequence: CDR1 MDHEN, CDR2 SYDVKM. This CDR3 reads CASSPRDSRGESPLHF. The CDR3 DNA reads TGTGCCAGCAGTCCCCGGGACTCTCGAGGGGAATCACCCCTCCACTTT.

The chain links TRBV2 to TRBJ2-3; no definite D call. CDR3 length: 10 residues. CDR1 and CDR2 from the germline V gene are SNHLY and FYNNEI. Between the trimmed V and J ends, which lost 8 bases and 4 bases, there was a span of 4 bases. CDR3 sequence reads: CASRADTQYF. The DNA of the CDR3 is TGTGCCAGCCGCGCAGATACGCAGTATTTT. Full variable domain (missing parts from reference TRBV2 and TRBJ2-3): EPEVTQTPSHQVTQMGQEVILRCVPISNHLYFYWYRQILGQKVEFLVSFYNNEISEKSEIFDDQFSVERPDGSNFTLKIRSTKLEDSAMYFCASRADTQYFGPGTRLTVL.

A note on this clonotype: A read error may be the cause here, since a much bigger clone is one base away. This rearrangement joins TRBV20-1 to TRBJ2-1, with 12 bases matching TRBD2. The CDR3 consists of 16 residues. Germline lookup yields CDR1 DFQATT and CDR2 SNEGSKA (reference sequence). V was clipped by 6 bases and J by 7 bases; unmatched bases: 13. The CDR3: CSATILAGGWENEQFF. In nucleotides, the CDR3 is TGCAGTGCCACTATACTAGCGGGGGGTTGGGAGAATGAGCAGTTCTTC.

The chain combines TRBV7-2 with TRBJ2-3; no definite D call. The V end lost 2 bases, the J end lost 4 bases, and 7 bases lay between the germline ends. The germline gives CDR1 SGHTA, CDR2 FQGNSA. The CDR3 runs 13 residues. The CDR3 here is CASSLRWSDTQYF. The DNA of the CDR3 is TGTGCCAGCAGCTTAAGGTGGTCAGATACGCAGTATTTT.

This clonotype appeared many times. The chain couples TRBV14 to TRBJ1-1; D is perhaps TRBD1 (6 bases). V lost 1 base, J lost 0 bases, and 12 bases lay in between. The CDR3 extends over 16 amino acids. Germline V lookup: CDR1 SGHDN, CDR2 FVKESK. The CDR3 coding sequence is TGTGCCAGCAGCCAAGCAGGGGCTAACTTGAACACTGAAGCTTTCTTT. This gives the protein CASSQAGANLNTEAFF.

In its sample, this clonotype was seen a few times. The rearrangement links TRBV20-1 to TRBJ1-5; D is uncertain. The CDR3 has 17 amino acids. CDR1 and CDR2 from the germline V gene are DFQATT and SNEGSKA (reference sequence). The V and J ends lost 0 bases and 7 bases respectively, with 22 bases between them. Written as DNA, the CDR3 is TGCAGTGCTAGAGATTTCGGGCAGGAGTTTTACAAGCAGCCCCAGCATTTT. It specifies CSARDFGQEFYKQPQHF.

This clonotype was detected ten times or more. V is TRBV20-1 and J is TRBJ2-7, with TRBD1 matching over 8 bases. The germline gives CDR1 DFQATT, CDR2 SNEGSKA (reference sequence). The CDR3 has 13 residues. Unmatched junction bases numbered 3, after V lost 3 bases and J lost 2 bases. This CDR3 is CSASRTGTYEQYF. The CDR3 DNA reads as TGCAGTGCTAGTAGGACAGGGACCTACGAGCAGTACTTC.

The V gene is TRBV29-1, the J gene TRBJ1-4; D is undetermined. V was pared by 3 bases and J by 5 bases, with 4 bases between. This CDR3 has 11 amino acids. Germline CDR1 is SQVTM and CDR2 is ANQGSEA. The CDR3 reads CSVEANEKLFF. The CDR3 DNA follows: TGCAGCGTTGAGGCAAATGAAAAACTGTTTTTT.

V usage is TRBV28 and J usage is TRBJ1-6; D possibly corresponds to TRBD1 (5 bases). V was cut by 5 bases and J by 10 bases, with 15 bases left in between. There are 14 residues in the CDR3. Germline V gene lookup returns CDR1 MDHEN and CDR2 SYDVKM. In DNA form, the CDR3 reads TGTGCCAGCAGTGTTCAGGGTCTTGGATCACCCCTCCACTTT. This gives the protein CASSVQGLGSPLHF.

This clonotype was seen more than once but under ten times. The chain is built from TRBV10-1 and TRBJ2-5; D tentatively reads TRBD1 or TRBD2 (5 bases each). The CDR3 spans 13 residues. CDR1 and CDR2 (germline): WNHNN, SYGVQD (reference sequence). Trimming removed 6 bases at V and 7 bases at J, with 15 bases between. The CDR3 here is CASSGTFVGTQYF. The CDR3 DNA follows: TGCGCCAGCAGCGGGACGTTTGTTGGGACCCAGTACTTC.

This clonotype came up a few times. The genes are TRBV4-2 and TRBJ1-4; D gene ambiguous. Germline loops: CDR1 LGHNA, CDR2 YNFKEQ. With 3 bases removed from V and 6 bases from J, the gap between germline ends came to 14 bases. This CDR3 contains 15 residues. CDR3 amino acids: CASSQEHTLHEKLFF. Here the CDR3 DNA reads TGTGCCAGCAGCCAGGAGCACACGCTGCATGAAAAACTGTTTTTT.

At least ten counts were recorded for this clonotype. The chain carries TRBV3-1 and TRBJ2-5; D is uncertain. This CDR3 is built from 14 residues. Trimming took 1 base from V and 1 from J, leaving 7 bases between them. Germline V gene lookup returns CDR1 LGHDT and CDR2 YNNKEL (reference sequence). This CDR3 is CASSQGLIQETQYF. The CDR3, as DNA: TGTGCCAGCAGCCAAGGACTGATCCAAGAGACCCAGTACTTC.

This clonotype was seen only a few times. The chain employs TRBV5-1 and TRBJ2-3; no firm D call. CDR1 SGHRS and CDR2 YFSETQ come from the germline V gene. The CDR3 runs 11 residues. Trimming took off 4 bases at V and 6 bases at J, with 6 bases between the two ends. This CDR3 reads CASSGRDTQYF. The CDR3 coding sequence is TGCGCCAGCAGCGGACGGGATACGCAGTATTTT.

The V and J genes are TRBV12-3 or TRBV12-4 and TRBJ2-3; D is unclear. The V gene lost 5 bases and the J gene lost 2 bases, with 8 bases spanning the gap. This CDR3 has 13 amino acids. The chain's CDR3 is CASSRVLTDTQYF. The CDR3 nucleotides are TGTGCCAGCAGTCGAGTTCTCACAGATACGCAGTATTTT.